The rows below give T cell receptor beta chains drawn from one sample of a study of blood T cells in healthy people across ages. TCRdb redid the calling of the 5' RACE reads with MiXCR, one entry per CDR3 protein. The sample carries under 2,000,000 distinct CDR3 sequences, about 50% recorded once. Sequenced: blood. The receptors here all came from a woman aged 40 to 50 in good health. Both conserved end residues are part of each CDR3.

V gene	J gene	CDR3 protein
TRBV28	TRBJ2-1	CASNPTSGGRWNEQFF
TRBV4-2	TRBJ2-4	CASSQDSPSGVKNIQYF
TRBV4-1	TRBJ2-3	CASSQDHPSGGSDTQYF
TRBV18	TRBJ2-3	CASSPVAGLSTDTQYF
TRBV7-2	TRBJ2-5	CASSSSLARGQETQYF
TRBV6-2/TRBV6-3	TRBJ2-1	CASSPPIGFLYNEQFF
TRBV4-2	TRBJ1-2	CASSQGDRGLLYYGYTF
TRBV6-6	TRBJ2-5	CASSYIPPQETQYF
TRBV29-1	TRBJ2-6	CSVPFRDSGANVLTF
TRBV7-2	TRBJ2-3	CASSQTPSGGADTQYF
TRBV6-6	TRBJ2-1	CASSLPPQFF
TRBV7-8	TRBJ2-1	CASSFLAGAYNEQFF
TRBV4-1	TRBJ2-5	CASSQVLGTGPQETQYF
TRBV28	TRBJ2-1	CASCSSGGSSYNEQFF
TRBV20-1	TRBJ1-1	CSAGTRNTEAFF
TRBV7-9	TRBJ2-3	CASSLTSPTDTQYF
TRBV5-1	TRBJ2-1	CASSTPGQNYNEQFF
TRBV24-1	TRBJ2-5	CATSQGAETQYF
TRBV6-6	TRBJ2-3	CASSYSGVQDTQYF
TRBV6-5	TRBJ2-5	CASSYSRGGIGDQETQYF
TRBV7-2	TRBJ2-7	CASSLLAGVDYEQYF
TRBV28	TRBJ2-1	CASSLPDDNEQFF
TRBV24-1	.	CATSDPRGDQETQYF
TRBV6-6	TRBJ1-1	CASTIRGTEAFF
TRBV29-1	TRBJ1-2	CSVPGGQSGYTF
TRBV9	TRBJ2-5	CASSVGVEGFNEQYF
TRBV2	TRBJ1-1	CASKGDRSNTEAFF
TRBV6-6	TRBJ2-7	CASSSAGTVVYEQYF
TRBV7-6	TRBJ2-3	CASSLYRGSTDTQYF
TRBV4-3	TRBJ2-6	CASSHDRANVLTF
TRBV6-6	TRBJ2-3	CASSIPTGDTQYF
TRBV2	TRBJ2-7	CASTLGAAVGYEQYF
TRBV29-1	TRBJ2-5	CSVERDHEQYF
TRBV6-2/TRBV6-3	TRBJ2-5	CASSYISGETQYF
TRBV7-2	TRBJ2-3	CASSSRGGLSDTQYF
TRBV20-1	TRBJ2-1	CSAVRTSGPYNEQFF
TRBV9	TRBJ2-1	CASSDNGQGGTNEQFF
TRBV20-1	.	CSARDWWVGGSGTQYF
TRBV7-2	TRBJ2-3	CASSFASGGDTQYF
TRBV28	TRBJ2-5	CASSPLAGVTTQYF
TRBV12-3/TRBV12-4	TRBJ1-1	CASRSDRGDTEAFF
TRBV6-5	TRBJ2-1	CASRSRGYEQFF
TRBV5-1	.	CASSGRTPSGEQYF
TRBV7-2	TRBJ2-4	CASSSDEYLAKNIQYF
TRBV6-5	TRBJ1-2	CASSYEARYGYTF
TRBV9	TRBJ2-1	CASSVARGAAYNEQFF
TRBV3-1	TRBJ1-1	CASSRNTEAFF
TRBV6-5	TRBJ2-3	CASSYSSGGASTDTQYF
TRBV7-2	TRBJ1-1	CASSSSGTVRDWTEAFF
TRBV20-1	TRBJ2-7	CSARQGLRYEQYF
TRBV27	TRBJ2-3	CASSISAGWGTDTQYF
TRBV20-1	TRBJ2-1	CSAIEGGPNNEQFF
TRBV7-9	TRBJ1-2	CASSPLGQGLFGYTF
TRBV20-1	TRBJ1-2	CSARDRGSNYGYTF
TRBV4-2	TRBJ1-5	CASSHAGTGGGEPQHF
TRBV9	TRBJ1-6	CASSVATDRDNSPLHF
TRBV27	.	CASSMWGRGQETQYF